The source of this TCR beta chain is a study of T cells in women clearing cervical HPV infection. Judged by frequency, this clone is medium-sized. The read is 3 residues too short to cover the CDR3 end, so that end is filled in from the germline J gene. The CDR3 loop spans 13 amino acids. V was trimmed by 2 bases and J by 2 bases, leaving 6 bases between them. CDR1 ENHRY and CDR2 SYGVKD come from the germline V gene. Data came from immunoSEQ multiplex PCR; TCRdb stores just in-frame clones and leaves some out. Here the sample table reports 7,500 to 10,000 clones. Prevalent HPV16 infections were excluded; only incident single HPV16 infections included.

The J gene is TRBJ2-5, the V gene TRBV10-3, with D possibly being TRBD2 (6 bases). Sequences were obtained from blood buffy coat. The sequence came from a woman between 18 and 70 years old with a cervical HPV16 infection that either progressed to CIN3+ or cleared (not recorded which). Partial CDR3 DNA: TGTGCCATCAGTGAGGGACTACAAGAGACC. Its translation is CAISEGLQET. From start to end, the CDR3 is CAISEGLQETQYF.